Listed here are 9 T cell receptor beta chains from one sample, sequenced in a study of memory CD4+ T cells and cytomegalovirus serostatus. Single viable CD3+CD4+CD8-CD45RO+ cells were sorted as the memory CD4+ T cells. Assay: immunoSEQ multiplex PCR; the TCRdb copy retains only in-frame clones and omits some. The sample records some 57,000 clones, less than 85% being singletons. The sample comprised memory CD4+ T cells from blood. The receptors were gathered from an adult in good health and CMV-seronegative.

This clone was counted between two and nine times. The chain links TRBV19 to TRBJ2-2; D is unclear. Germline CDR1 reads LNHDA; CDR2 reads SQIVND (reference sequence). The CDR3 runs 16 residues. Between the trimmed V and J ends, which lost 5 bases and 1 base, there was a span of 14 bases. The CDR3 nucleotides are TGTGCCAGTAGTTCACATGACTCTCTGAACACCGGGGAGCTGTTTTTT. Translation gives CASSSHDSLNTGELFF.

The V call is TRBV6-5, the J call TRBJ1-2; TRBD1 matches at 7 bases. V gave up 5 bases and J gave up 8 bases; unmatched junction bases: 11. The CDR3 is 14 residues long. Per germline, CDR1 MNHEY and CDR2 SVGAGI. In DNA, the CDR3 is TGTGCCAGCAGTACCATGACAGGGAGGAGCGGCTACACCTTC. Residues: CASSTMTGRSGYTF.

J is TRBJ2-7 and V is TRBV14, with D possibly TRBD1 on 6 matching bases. V lost 0 bases, J lost 5 bases, and 23 bases lay in between. Germline V gene lookup returns CDR1 SGHDN and CDR2 FVKESK. The CDR3 has 18 residues. CDR3 amino acids: CASSQDYMYGTLYDEQYF. The CDR3 DNA follows: TGTGCCAGCAGCCAAGATTACATGTACGGGACACTCTATGACGAGCAGTACTTC.

V is TRBV5-5 and J is TRBJ2-6; unclear D gene. CDR1 and CDR2 from the germline V gene are SGHKS and YYEKEE (reference sequence). There are 14 residues in the CDR3. The V and J ends lost 1 base and 4 bases respectively, with 6 bases between them. CDR3 bases: TGTGCCAGCAGCTTGTCTGCCGGGGCCAACGTCCTGACTTTC. This gives the protein CASSLSAGANVLTF.

This rearrangement joins TRBV27 to TRBJ1-4; D ambiguous. The CDR3 contains 15 residues. CDR1 is MNHEY, CDR2 SMNVEV, per germline (reference sequence). V dropped 5 bases and J dropped 5 bases, with 15 bases sitting between them. In nucleotides, the CDR3 is TGTGCCAGCAGTCCGCGTTCGGGTGGGAATGAAAAACTGTTTTTT. Amino acids: CASSPRSGGNEKLFF.

This chain connects TRBV4-1 to TRBJ1-1; 9 nucleotides agree with TRBD1. The V and J ends lost 3 bases and 4 bases, in that order; junction bases with no gene match: 9. This CDR3 is built from 16 residues. The germline V gene encodes CDR1 MGHRA and CDR2 YSYEKL. CDR3 nucleotide sequence: TGCGCCAGCAGCCAGCACAGGGGGCAGGGGGCCACTGAAGCTTTCTTT. Its protein product is CASSQHRGQGATEAFF.

This clone was detected only a few times. The gene calls are TRBV6-4 and TRBJ2-5, with D perhaps assigned TRBD1 or TRBD2 (5 bases each). V was cut by 6 bases and J by 2 bases, with 13 bases left in between. This CDR3 region has 14 residues. Germline CDR1 and CDR2: MRHNA and SNTAGT. As DNA, the CDR3 is TGTGCCAGCAGGAAGAGGGACGAACAAGAGACCCAGTACTTC. This sequence encodes CASRKRDEQETQYF.

The J gene is TRBJ1-2, the V gene TRBV28, with D hard to call. Germline CDR1 and CDR2: MDHEN and SYDVKM. This CDR3 contains 11 residues. Trimming shortened V by 5 bases and J by 5 bases, and 6 bases separated the two germline ends. This CDR3 is CASSTGYGYTF. The CDR3 DNA reads TGTGCCAGCAGTACGGGATATGGCTACACCTTC.

In DNA, the CDR3 is TGTGCCTGGAGTGTGGGACTGCGGACCACAGATACGCAGTATTTT. Translated: CAWSVGLRTTDTQYF. The V call is TRBV30, the J call TRBJ2-3; D possibly corresponds to TRBD2 (6 bases). Trimming stripped 0 bases from V and 2 bases from J, with 12 bases between. The CDR3 is 15 residues long. Germline V gene data show CDR1 as GTSNPN and CDR2 as SVGIG (reference sequence).